This TCR beta chain was captured by sequencing in a study of T cell responses to AZD1222 COVID-19 vaccine. Background on the study: Both about-4-week and about-12-week second-dose recipients were combined.

The V and J ends lost 0 bases and 4 bases, in that order; junction bases with no gene match: 0. The germline V gene has CDR1 MRHNA and CDR2 SNTAGT. The CDR3 totals 15 residues. Data came from immunoSEQ multiplex PCR; TCRdb stores just in-frame clones and leaves some out. This table has 75,000 to 100,000 clones, around 90% appearing once. Findings of the study overall: Following two doses of AZD1222, Spike-specific TCR breadth and depth rose. Possibly, clonal diversity was underestimated; donors were largely white British and included more females. Repertoire collection took place solely once the T cell response had peaked.

To note about this clone: Its matching antigen is unknown.

The J gene is TRBJ2-3, the V gene TRBV6-4, with TRBD2 identical over 11 bases. This specimen consisted of peripheral blood, obtained on day 0 of AZD1222 vaccination. This clonotype was obtained from an adult in good health. Here the CDR3 DNA reads TGTGCCAGCAGTGACTCTAGCGGGGGGGCAGATACGCAGTATTTT. Residues: CASSDSSGGADTQYF.